These 20 T cell receptor beta chains originate from one sample sequenced in a study of blood T cell repertoires in COVID-19. The protocol was immunoSEQ multiplex PCR, while the TCRdb copy is restricted to in-frame clones and leaves out a portion. The sample records about 280,000 clones, roughly 80% being singletons. The sequenced material came from PBMCs or T cells enriched from blood (not recorded which). The origin of the receptors is a man aged 35 to 55 who had been exposed to COVID-19.

This sequence joins TRBV7-9 and TRBJ2-7, with D possibly matching TRBD2 (5 bases). The CDR3 runs to 14 residues. Trimming took off 5 bases at V and 0 bases at J, with 11 bases between the two ends. Germline CDR1 and CDR2: SEHNR and FQNEAQ (reference sequence). Here the CDR3 reads CASSKDSNSYEQYF. CDR3 bases: TGTGCCAGCAGCAAGGACTCGAACTCCTACGAGCAGTACTTC. The full variable domain, with the rest looked up from reference TRBV7-9 and TRBJ2-7, is DTGVSQNPRHKITKRGQNVTFRCDPISEHNRLYWYRQTLGQGPEFLTYFQNEAQLEKSRLLSDRFSAERPKGSFSTLEIQRTEQGDSAMYLCASSKDSNSYEQYFGPGTRLTVT.

V and J are TRBV6-6 and TRBJ1-5; TRBD1 aligns across 8 bases. In germline, CDR1 is MNHNY, CDR2 SVGAGI (reference sequence). The CDR3 length is 16 residues. V lost 2 bases and J lost 6; bases outside the gene matches: 9. This CDR3 reads CASSYNQGARSQPQHF. CDR3 nucleotide sequence: TGTGCCAGCAGTTACAACCAGGGGGCGCGCTCTCAGCCCCAGCATTTT.

This chain uses TRBV2 with TRBJ2-7; a weak D match, TRBD1 (5 bases). Germline V CDR1 and CDR2: SNHLY, FYNNEI. V lost 3 bases, J lost 2 bases, and 8 bases lay in between. This CDR3 has 13 residues. CDR3: CASSDRQTYEQYF. The CDR3 DNA reads TGTGCCAGCAGTGACAGACAGACCTACGAGCAGTACTTC. Using reference TRBV2 and TRBJ2-7 for the parts outside the CDR3, the full variable domain is EPEVTQTPSHQVTQMGQEVILRCVPISNHLYFYWYRQILGQKVEFLVSFYNNEISEKSEIFDDQFSVERPDGSNFTLKIRSTKLEDSAMYFCASSDRQTYEQYFGPGTRLTVT.

The rearrangement uses TRBV12-5 and TRBJ1-5, with a weak D call TRBD1 (6 bases). Trimming left V 6 bases short and J 4 bases short, with 19 bases between. CDR1 and CDR2 from the germline V gene are LGHNT and FRNRAP. The CDR3 runs 16 residues. CDR3 nucleotide sequence: TGTGCTAGTGGGGCCGGGACACAGGGAAAGAATCAGCCCCAGCATTTT. It translates to CASGAGTQGKNQPQHF.

The chain uses TRBV6-5 and TRBJ2-2, with 7 nucleotides matching TRBD1. The CDR3 consists of 14 residues. Losses at the gene ends were 6 bases for V and 4 bases for J; bases not matched to a gene: 5. In germline, CDR1 is MNHEY, CDR2 SVGAGI. The CDR3 spells CASRRAGGTGELFF. In DNA, the CDR3 is TGTGCCAGCAGGAGGGCAGGGGGCACCGGGGAGCTGTTTTTT.

This clone was counted between two and nine times. J is TRBJ2-5 and V is TRBV11-3; maybe TRBD1 (6 bases). Germline CDR1 is SGHNT and CDR2 is YENEEA. The length of the CDR3 is 15 residues. V was clipped by 2 bases and J by 6 bases, with 16 bases between them. Written as DNA, the CDR3 is TGTGCCAGCAGCTTAAGGGACAAATCCCCCAAGACCCAGTACTTC. It specifies CASSLRDKSPKTQYF.

The rearrangement links TRBV10-2 to TRBJ2-7; D is ambiguous. The V and J ends lost 3 bases and 4 bases respectively, with 10 bases between them. The CDR3 is made up of 13 amino acids. From germline, CDR1 is WSHSY and CDR2 SAAADI. CDR3 amino acids: CASSDASWYEQYF. The CDR3 nucleotides read TGCGCCAGCAGTGATGCGAGTTGGTACGAGCAGTACTTC.

Comments on this clone: Distinct nucleotide sequences in the sample also encode this CDR3. The chain carries TRBV24-1 and TRBJ1-2; no reliable D call. The V end was cut by 4 bases, the J end by 1 base, with 9 bases between. CDR3 size: 14 residues. Germline V gene sequence: CDR1 KGHDR, CDR2 SFDVKD. CDR3 DNA sequence: TGTGCCACCAGTGACGGTACAGTTAACTATGGCTACACCTTC. Translating it yields CATSDGTVNYGYTF.

A single count supports this clone. V usage is TRBV19 and J usage is TRBJ2-3; 9 bases are shared with TRBD2. This CDR3 spans 15 amino acids. Germline V lookup: CDR1 LNHDA, CDR2 SQIVND (reference sequence). The J segment lost 3 bases and the V segment lost 4 bases, leaving 5 bases of the junction unmatched. This CDR3 reads CASSTASGITDTQYF. The CDR3 DNA reads TGTGCCAGTAGTACCGCTAGCGGGATTACAGATACGCAGTATTTT. The complete variable domain, with remaining parts taken from reference TRBV19 and TRBJ2-3, reads DGGITQSPKYLFRKEGQNVTLSCEQNLNHDAMYWYRQDPGQGLRLIYYSQIVNDFQKGDIAEGYSVSREKKESFPLTVTSAQKNPTAFYLCASSTASGITDTQYFGPGTRLTVL.

This clone was observed a handful of times. The chain links TRBV5-6 to TRBJ2-2; D remains unclear. The germline gives CDR1 SGHDT, CDR2 YYEEEE. Trimming shortened V by 1 base and J by 5 bases, and 6 bases separated the two germline ends. This CDR3 comprises 13 residues. The CDR3 loop reads CASSLYATGELFF. The DNA for the CDR3 is TGTGCCAGCAGCTTGTACGCGACCGGGGAGCTGTTTTTT.

The CDR3 DNA sequence: TGTGCCTGGACAGGGGGCACGGAGACCCAGTACTTC. Residues: CAWTGGTETQYF. V and J are TRBV30 and TRBJ2-5, with 8 bases identical to TRBD1. The CDR3 loop spans 12 amino acids. From germline, CDR1 is GTSNPN and CDR2 SVGIG (reference sequence). V shed 4 bases, J shed 5 bases, and the junction held 3 bases outside the gene matches.

The chain has TRBV21-1 and TRBJ2-3; TRBD2, the D gene given by the table, was not confirmed from the DNA. TRBV21-1 is a listed pseudogene. The CDR3 extends over 18 amino acids. The CDR3 DNA sequence: TGTGCCAGCAACATTGGACTAGCGGGAGAATCGGGCACAGATACGCAGTATTTT. Residues: CASNIGLAGESGTDTQYF.

V gene TRBV10-3 combines with J gene TRBJ2-7, with 7 bases identical to TRBD1. Germline CDR1 is ENHRY and CDR2 is SYGVKD. Germline trimming cut 11 bases from V and 4 bases from J; bases unmatched to any gene: 11. The CDR3 is 13 amino acids. CDR3 sequence: CAGGQGVQYEQYF. The CDR3 DNA sequence: TGTGCCGGTGGGCAGGGGGTTCAATACGAGCAGTACTTC.

In its sample, this clone was seen many times. V gene TRBV9 combines with J gene TRBJ1-6; tentatively, D is TRBD1 (6 bases). The germline gives CDR1 SGDLS, CDR2 YYNGEE. The CDR3 has 15 residues. The V gene lost 1 base and the J gene lost 7 bases, with 12 bases spanning the gap. The CDR3 loop is CASSVRGSVNSPLHF. DNA for the CDR3: TGTGCCAGCAGCGTAAGGGGGAGTGTGAATTCACCCCTCCACTTT.

The chain combines TRBV28 with TRBJ2-2, with 14 bases matching TRBD2. V was clipped by 5 bases and J by 6 bases; unmatched bases: 11. The germline V gene has CDR1 MDHEN and CDR2 SYDVKM. CDR3 length equals 18 residues. The DNA of the CDR3 is TGTGCCAGCAGTACCCCCGGGACTAGCGGGAGATTCGCCGGGGAGCTGTTTTTT. Amino acid sequence: CASSTPGTSGRFAGELFF.

J is TRBJ1-1 and V is TRBV27; D perhaps matches TRBD1 (5 bases). Between the trimmed V and J ends, which lost 1 base and 11 bases, there was a span of 11 bases. CDR1 is MNHEY, CDR2 SMNVEV, per germline (reference sequence). The CDR3 sequence is 12 residues long. The CDR3 sequence: CASSLWGVNAFF. The CDR3 DNA sequence: TGTGCCAGCAGTTTATGGGGGGTGAATGCTTTCTTT.

The gene calls are TRBV5-1 and TRBJ1-1, with 7 bases fitting TRBD1. The junction had 12 bases not matched to a gene; V was cut back by 3 bases and J by 4 bases. The germline CDR1 and CDR2 sequences are SGHRS and YFSETQ. The CDR3 contains 16 residues. CDR3 in DNA: TGCGCCAGCAGCTACACAGGGGTAGAGGGCCCCACTGAAGCTTTCTTT. Its translation is CASSYTGVEGPTEAFF.

The rearrangement uses TRBV7-9 and TRBJ1-4; a weak D match, TRBD1 (6 bases). Germline CDR1 reads SEHNR; CDR2 reads FQNEAQ (reference sequence). Trimming pared 5 bases from V and 6 bases from J, leaving 16 bases between. The length of the CDR3 is 15 residues. CDR3 sequence reads: CASSPGGALDEKLFF. The DNA of the CDR3 is TGTGCCAGCAGCCCTGGGGGGGCCTTAGATGAAAAACTGTTTTTT.

The chain recombines TRBV19 with TRBJ2-5; 12 bases match TRBD2. CDR1 is LNHDA and CDR2 is SQIVND in the germline V gene (reference sequence). Germline trimming cut 6 bases from V and 4 bases from J; bases unmatched to any gene: 3. CDR3 length: 14 amino acids. DNA for the CDR3: TGTGCCAGTAGACCGGGACTAGCGGGAGAGACCCAGTACTTC. Its protein is CASRPGLAGETQYF.

Concerning this clone: This sample includes further DNA sequences coding for the same CDR3. This sequence joins TRBV5-1 and TRBJ2-5; D ambiguous. V lost 4 bases and J 0 bases, leaving 7 bases between the germline ends. Per germline, CDR1 SGHRS and CDR2 YFSETQ. This CDR3 spans 13 amino acids. The CDR3: CASSRVYQETQYF. The CDR3 DNA follows: TGCGCCAGCAGCCGAGTGTACCAAGAGACCCAGTACTTC.